This TCR beta chain was recorded in a study of T-cell memory formation after mild COVID-19. Each CDR3 protein gets one entry after TCRdb re-called the 5' RACE reads with MiXCR. The sample consists of some 600,000 distinct CDR3 sequences, roughly 17% of them appearing once. The CDR3 is 16 residues long. J gave up 2 bases and V 4 bases, and 9 bases lay outside the gene matches. Sequences were obtained from PBMCs or a T cell subset sorted from them (not recorded which). The chain employs TRBV12-3 or TRBV12-4 and TRBJ2-5, with 8 bases identical to TRBD1. This TCR came from an adult woman who had mild COVID-19 (a few samples of this study predate the infection). Cell type and time point are not known. The CDR3 loop is CASSSGQGEGQETQYF. The CDR3 nucleotides are TGTGCCAGCAGTTCCGGACAGGGTGAAGGGCAAGAGACCCAGTACTTC.